Below, 11 T cell receptor beta chains from the same sample are listed, as sequenced in a study of blood T cell repertoires in COVID-19. The table came from immunoSEQ multiplex PCR; TCRdb's copy has only in-frame clones and leaves some out. The data contain approximately 150,000 clones, approximately 88% of them singletons. Sequencing input: peripheral blood. These receptor sequences come from a man aged 55 to 69 with active or convalescent COVID-19.

The chain's CDR3 is CASSFPGGETQYF. CDR3 nucleotides: TGTGCCAGCAGCTTCCCGGGAGGAGAGACCCAGTACTTC. V usage is TRBV11-1 and J usage is TRBJ2-5; TRBD2 aligns across 7 bases. The V gene end was trimmed by 3 bases and the J gene end by 4 bases; junction bases not matched to a gene: 2. CDR3 size: 13 residues. From germline, CDR1 is SGHAT and CDR2 FQDESV (reference sequence).

The rearrangement joins TRBV29-1 to TRBJ2-1, with TRBD2 matching 11 bases. Germline-derived CDR1 and CDR2 are SQVTM and ANQGSEA. This CDR3 comprises 17 residues. V shed 4 bases, J shed 1 base, and the junction held 9 bases outside the gene matches. The CDR3 sequence is CSVVYPSGRSSYNEQFF. CDR3 nucleotide sequence: TGCAGCGTTGTTTACCCTAGCGGGAGGAGTTCCTACAATGAGCAGTTCTTC.

The CDR3 sequence is CSVNQASTGVNTGELFF. CDR3 sequence (DNA): TGCAGCGTTAACCAAGCCTCTACAGGGGTGAACACCGGGGAGCTGTTTTTT. V and J are TRBV29-1 and TRBJ2-2; 7 bases match TRBD1. The V and J ends lost 5 bases and 1 base, in that order; junction bases with no gene match: 13. The V gene's germline CDR1 is SQVTM and CDR2 ANQGSEA. The CDR3 sequence is 17 residues long.

The chain carries TRBV18 and TRBJ2-1; the match to TRBD2 covers 13 bases. CDR3 size: 15 residues. Germline trimming cut 6 bases from V and 8 bases from J; bases unmatched to any gene: 7. CDR1 is KGHSH and CDR2 is LQKENI in the germline V gene. Here the CDR3 DNA reads TGTGCCAGCTCTCAGGGACTAGCGGGAAAGTATGAGCAGTTCTTC. Encoded protein: CASSQGLAGKYEQFF. The full variable domain, with the rest looked up from reference TRBV18 and TRBJ2-1, is NAGVMQNPRHLVRRRGQEARLRCSPMKGHSHVYWYRQLPEEGLKFMVYLQKENIIDESGMPKERFSAEFPKEGPSILRIQQVVRGDSAAYFCASSQGLAGKYEQFFGPGTRLTVL.

This chain links TRBV9 with TRBJ2-7; the D gene is possibly TRBD1 (5 bases). With 0 bases removed from V and 5 bases from J, the gap between germline ends came to 15 bases. The CDR3 is 15 residues long. Per germline, CDR1 SGDLS and CDR2 YYNGEE. In DNA form, the CDR3 reads TGTGCCAGCAGCGTAGGAAGGGTAGGGGTCCACGAGCAGTACTTC. This translates into CASSVGRVGVHEQYF.

The V call is TRBV10-3, the J call TRBJ2-7; 12 bases agree with TRBD2. This CDR3 comprises 16 residues. J gave up 6 bases and V 2 bases, and 8 bases lay outside the gene matches. Per the germline V gene, CDR1 is ENHRY and CDR2 is SYGVKD. The CDR3: CAISEGSGLAGSEQYF. The CDR3 DNA reads as TGTGCCATCAGTGAGGGATCTGGACTAGCGGGGTCCGAGCAGTACTTC.

In its sample, this clone was seen a few times. The chain uses TRBV6-5 and TRBJ2-7; TRBD1 might be the D (5 bases). Trimming stripped 6 bases from V and 2 bases from J, with 17 bases between. The germline CDR1 and CDR2 sequences are MNHEY and SVGAGI. This CDR3 has 15 residues. In DNA, the CDR3 is TGTGCCAGCAGCCGTAACAAACAGGCGACCTACGAGCAGTACTTC. Translation gives CASSRNKQATYEQYF.

The chain employs TRBV15 and TRBJ1-2, with a weak D call TRBD1 (6 bases). Germline V gene lookup returns CDR1 LNHNV and CDR2 YYDKDF (reference sequence). V shed 5 bases and J shed 8 bases, with 21 bases lying between them. CDR3 length: 15 residues. For the CDR3, the DNA is TGTGCCACCAGCCCTCGACAGGCCCCGAGGGACGGCTACACCTTC. This translates into CATSPRQAPRDGYTF.

V and J are TRBV6-2 or TRBV6-3 and TRBJ2-3; D perhaps matches TRBD2 (5 bases). Trimming removed 5 bases at V and 5 bases at J, with 20 bases between. This CDR3 is 16 amino acids long. The germline gives CDR1 MNHEY, CDR2 SVGEGT. The DNA for the CDR3 is TGTGCCAGCAGTAACCTTTGGGTTTACGGGGAAGATACGCAGTATTTT. Protein product: CASSNLWVYGEDTQYF.

The V gene is TRBV3-1 (or the pseudogene TRBV3-2), the J gene TRBJ2-1, with 11 bases fitting TRBD2. With V trimmed by 8 bases and J by 7 bases, 4 bases remained unmatched. Germline assignment: CDR1 LGHDT and CDR2 YNNKEL (reference sequence). This CDR3 has 13 residues. The CDR3 DNA sequence: TGTGCCAGCGGTGTAGCGGGAGGGAATGAGCAGTTCTTC. Protein sequence: CASGVAGGNEQFF.

The chain couples TRBV19 to TRBJ1-5; 8 bases align to TRBD1. CDR3 length equals 15 residues. J lost 6 bases, V lost 4 bases, and 8 bases had no gene match. Germline CDR1 LNHDA, CDR2 SQIVND (reference sequence). CDR3 residues: CASSTQGALAQPQHF. The CDR3 DNA reads as TGTGCCAGTAGTACCCAGGGGGCCCTCGCTCAGCCCCAGCATTTT.